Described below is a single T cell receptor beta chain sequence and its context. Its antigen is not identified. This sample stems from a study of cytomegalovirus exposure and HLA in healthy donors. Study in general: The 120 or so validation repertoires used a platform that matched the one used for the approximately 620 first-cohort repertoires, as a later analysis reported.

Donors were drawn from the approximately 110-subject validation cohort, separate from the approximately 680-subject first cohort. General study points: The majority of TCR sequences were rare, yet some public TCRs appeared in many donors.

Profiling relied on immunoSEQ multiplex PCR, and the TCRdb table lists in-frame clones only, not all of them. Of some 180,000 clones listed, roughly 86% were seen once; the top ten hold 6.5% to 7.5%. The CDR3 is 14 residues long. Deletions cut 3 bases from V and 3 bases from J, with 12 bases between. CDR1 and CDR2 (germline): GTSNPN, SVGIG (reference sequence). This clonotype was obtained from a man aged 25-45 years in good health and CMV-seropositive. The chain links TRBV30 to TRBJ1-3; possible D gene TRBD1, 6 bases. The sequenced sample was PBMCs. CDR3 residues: CAWRSQGGGNTIYF. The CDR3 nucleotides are TGTGCCTGGAGATCACAGGGAGGTGGAAACACCATATATTTT.